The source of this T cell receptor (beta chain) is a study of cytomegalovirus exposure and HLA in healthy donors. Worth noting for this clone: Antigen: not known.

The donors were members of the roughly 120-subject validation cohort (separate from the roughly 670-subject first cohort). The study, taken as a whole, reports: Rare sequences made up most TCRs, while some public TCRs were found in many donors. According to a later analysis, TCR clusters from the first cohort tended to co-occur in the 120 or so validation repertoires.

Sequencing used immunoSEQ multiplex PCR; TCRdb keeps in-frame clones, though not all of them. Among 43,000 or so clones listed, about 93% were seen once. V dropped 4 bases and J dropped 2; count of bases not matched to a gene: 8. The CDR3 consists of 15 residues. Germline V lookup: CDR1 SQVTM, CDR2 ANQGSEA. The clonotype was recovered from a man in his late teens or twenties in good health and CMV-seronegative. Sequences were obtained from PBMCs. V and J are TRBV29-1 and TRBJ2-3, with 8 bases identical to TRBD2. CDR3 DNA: TGCAGCGTTGGACTCAGCGGGAGCGTCACAGATACGCAGTATTTT. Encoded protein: CSVGLSGSVTDTQYF.